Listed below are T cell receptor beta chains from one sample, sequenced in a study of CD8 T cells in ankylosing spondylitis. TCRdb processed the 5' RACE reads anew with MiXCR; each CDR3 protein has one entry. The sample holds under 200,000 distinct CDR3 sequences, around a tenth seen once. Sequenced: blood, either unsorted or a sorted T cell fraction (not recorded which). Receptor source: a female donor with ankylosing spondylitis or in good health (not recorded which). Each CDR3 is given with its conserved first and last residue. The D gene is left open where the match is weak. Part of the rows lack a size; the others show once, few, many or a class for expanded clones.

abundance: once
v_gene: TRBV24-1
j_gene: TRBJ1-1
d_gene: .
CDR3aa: CATRLGGGTEAFF
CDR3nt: TGTGCCACTAGGTTGGGGGGAGGCACTGAAGCTTTCTTT

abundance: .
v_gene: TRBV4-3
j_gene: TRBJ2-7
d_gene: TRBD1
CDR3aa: CASSGGTGSNYEQYF
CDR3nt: TGCGCCAGCAGCGGAGGGACAGGGTCAAACTACGAGCAGTACTTC

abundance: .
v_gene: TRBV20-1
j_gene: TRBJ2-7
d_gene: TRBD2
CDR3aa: CSARDLPSGLNYEQYF
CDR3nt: TGCAGTGCTAGAGATCTACCTAGCGGGCTTAACTACGAGCAGTACTTC

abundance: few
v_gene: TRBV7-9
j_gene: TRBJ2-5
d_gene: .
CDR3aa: CASSLVGTQETQYF
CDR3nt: TGTGCCAGCAGCTTAGTAGGGACTCAAGAGACCCAGTACTTC

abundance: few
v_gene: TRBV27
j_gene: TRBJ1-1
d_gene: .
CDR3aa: CASTEGSEAFF
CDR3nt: TGTGCCAGCACCGAGGGTTCTGAAGCTTTCTTT

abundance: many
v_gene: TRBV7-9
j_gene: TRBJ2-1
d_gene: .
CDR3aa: CASRGTSRGDEQFF
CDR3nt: TGTGCCAGCAGGGGGACATCCCGGGGCGATGAGCAGTTCTTC

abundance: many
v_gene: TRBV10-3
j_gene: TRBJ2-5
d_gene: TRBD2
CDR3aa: CAISESTAGWETQYF
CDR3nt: TGTGCCATCAGTGAGTCGACAGCGGGGTGGGAGACCCAGTACTTC

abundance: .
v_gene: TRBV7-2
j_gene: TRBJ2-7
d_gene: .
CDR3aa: CASSLGVLGWGEQYF
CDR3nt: TGTGCCAGCAGCTTAGGAGTCTTAGGGTGGGGCGAGCAGTACTTC

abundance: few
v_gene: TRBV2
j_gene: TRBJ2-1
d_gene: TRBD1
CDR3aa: CASSEYGTGAYNEQFF
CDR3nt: TGTGCCAGCAGTGAGTACGGGACAGGGGCATACAATGAGCAGTTCTTC

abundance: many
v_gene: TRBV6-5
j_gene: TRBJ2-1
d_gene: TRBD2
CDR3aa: CASSYTTSGRATHEQFF
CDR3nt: TGTGCCAGCAGTTACACAACTAGCGGGAGGGCCACGCATGAGCAGTTCTTC

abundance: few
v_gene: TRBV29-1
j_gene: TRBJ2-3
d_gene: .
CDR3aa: CSGRGSSALPDTQYF
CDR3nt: TGCAGCGGCCGAGGGTCCTCAGCGCTCCCAGATACGCAGTATTTT

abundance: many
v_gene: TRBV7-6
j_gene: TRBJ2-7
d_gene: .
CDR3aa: CASSLASGVSSYEQYF
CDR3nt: TGTGCCAGCAGCTTAGCGTCGGGGGTTAGCTCCTACGAGCAGTACTTC

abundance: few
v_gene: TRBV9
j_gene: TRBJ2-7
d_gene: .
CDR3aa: CASSPTSFSYEQYF
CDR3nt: TGTGCCAGCAGCCCGACTAGTTTTTCCTACGAGCAGTACTTC

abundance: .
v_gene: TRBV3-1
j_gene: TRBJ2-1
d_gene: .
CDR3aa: CASSHSQGGFTPLSEQFF
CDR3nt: TGTGCCAGCAGCCACAGTCAAGGTGGATTTACCCCTTTGAGTGAGCAGTTCTTC

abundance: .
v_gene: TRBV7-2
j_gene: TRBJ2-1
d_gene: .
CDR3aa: CASSPASPNEQFF
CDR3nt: TGTGCCAGCAGCCCCGCAAGCCCCAATGAGCAGTTCTTC

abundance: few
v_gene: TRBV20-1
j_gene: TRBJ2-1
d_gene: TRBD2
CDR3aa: CSAQSVVGLVPNEQFF
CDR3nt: TGCAGTGCTCAGAGCGTTGTGGGACTAGTCCCCAATGAGCAGTTCTTC

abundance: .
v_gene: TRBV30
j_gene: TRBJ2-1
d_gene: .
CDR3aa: CAWSDGGVGNEQFF
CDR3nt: TGTGCCTGGAGTGACGGGGGAGTTGGGAATGAGCAGTTCTTC

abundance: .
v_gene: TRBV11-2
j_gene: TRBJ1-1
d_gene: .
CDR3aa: CASSVRGTDTEAFF
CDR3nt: TGTGCCAGCAGCGTAAGGGGGACGGACACTGAAGCTTTCTTT

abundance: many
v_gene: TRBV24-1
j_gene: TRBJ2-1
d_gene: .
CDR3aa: CATSGDEYNEQFF
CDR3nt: TGTGCCACCAGTGGCGATGAATACAATGAGCAGTTCTTC

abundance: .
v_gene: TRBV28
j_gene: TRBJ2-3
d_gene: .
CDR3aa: CASTPRGAEDTQYF
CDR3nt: TGTGCCAGCACCCCCCGAGGGGCCGAGGATACGCAGTATTTT

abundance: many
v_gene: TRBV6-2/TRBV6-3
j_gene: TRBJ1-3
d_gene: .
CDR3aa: CASVDYQPSGNTIYF
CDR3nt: TGTGCCAGCGTTGACTACCAACCCTCTGGAAACACCATATATTTT

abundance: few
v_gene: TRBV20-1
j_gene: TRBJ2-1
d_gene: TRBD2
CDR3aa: CSAVAGSLEQFF
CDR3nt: TGCAGTGCCGTAGCGGGGTCCTTGGAGCAGTTCTTC

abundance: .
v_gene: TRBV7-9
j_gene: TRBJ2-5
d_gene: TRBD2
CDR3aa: CASSFPGLAAAETQYF
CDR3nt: TGTGCCAGCAGCTTCCCGGGACTAGCGGCTGCAGAGACCCAGTACTTC

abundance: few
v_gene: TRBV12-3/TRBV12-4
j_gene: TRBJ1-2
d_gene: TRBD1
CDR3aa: CASSPGTGINGYTF
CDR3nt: TGTGCCAGCAGCCCTGGGACAGGGATCAATGGCTACACCTTC

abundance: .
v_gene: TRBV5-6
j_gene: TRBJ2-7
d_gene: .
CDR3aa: CASSFGRSSYEQYF
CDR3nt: TGTGCCAGCAGCTTCGGACGTAGCTCCTACGAGCAGTACTTC

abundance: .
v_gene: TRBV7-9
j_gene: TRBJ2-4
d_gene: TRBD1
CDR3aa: CASSPEDRGYIQYF
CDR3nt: TGTGCCAGCAGCCCAGAGGACAGGGGGTACATTCAGTACTTC

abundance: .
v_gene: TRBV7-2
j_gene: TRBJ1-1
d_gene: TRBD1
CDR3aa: CASSLDQGAIYTEAFF
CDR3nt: TGTGCCAGCAGCTTAGATCAGGGGGCGATCTATACTGAAGCTTTCTTT

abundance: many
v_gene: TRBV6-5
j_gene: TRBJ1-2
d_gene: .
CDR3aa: CASSYSSGAGYGYTF
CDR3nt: TGTGCCAGCAGTTACTCCTCAGGGGCCGGCTATGGCTACACCTTC

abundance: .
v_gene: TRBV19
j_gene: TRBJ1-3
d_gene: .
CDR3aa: CASIRPSSGNTIYF
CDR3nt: TGTGCCAGTATACGACCCAGCTCTGGAAACACCATATATTTT

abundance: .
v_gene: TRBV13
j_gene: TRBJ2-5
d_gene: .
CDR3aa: CASSAWDSSRETQYF
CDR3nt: TGTGCCAGCAGCGCCTGGGACTCTTCTCGAGAGACCCAGTACTTC

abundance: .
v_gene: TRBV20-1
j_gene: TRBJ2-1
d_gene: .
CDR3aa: CSARDPSYNEQFF
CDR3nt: TGCAGTGCTAGAGATCCCTCCTACAATGAGCAGTTCTTC

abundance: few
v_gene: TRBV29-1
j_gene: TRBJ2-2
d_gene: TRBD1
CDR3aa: CSVDSGGNTGELFF
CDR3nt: TGCAGCGTTGATTCAGGGGGAAACACCGGGGAGCTGTTTTTT

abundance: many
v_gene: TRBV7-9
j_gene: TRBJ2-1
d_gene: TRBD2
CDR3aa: CASRLTSGSYDEQFF
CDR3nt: TGTGCCAGCAGATTGACTAGCGGGAGTTACGATGAGCAGTTCTTC

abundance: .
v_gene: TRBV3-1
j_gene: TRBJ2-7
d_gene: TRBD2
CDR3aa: CASSPRTSGRVGRRYF
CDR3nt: TGTGCCAGCAGCCCCCGGACTAGCGGGAGGGTTGGTCGTCGGTACTTC

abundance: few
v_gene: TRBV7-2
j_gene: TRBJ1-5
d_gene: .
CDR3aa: CASSLADNQPQHF
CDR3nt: TGTGCCAGCAGCTTGGCGGATAATCAGCCCCAGCATTTT

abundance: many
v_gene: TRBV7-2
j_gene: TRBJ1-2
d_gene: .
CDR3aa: CASSSASPIKGGYTF
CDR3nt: TGTGCCAGCAGCTCTGCAAGCCCGATTAAGGGTGGCTACACCTTC

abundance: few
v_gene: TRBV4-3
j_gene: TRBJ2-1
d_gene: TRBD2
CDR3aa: CASSPGTSIYNEQFF
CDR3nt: TGCGCCAGCAGTCCCGGGACTAGTATTTACAATGAGCAGTTCTTC

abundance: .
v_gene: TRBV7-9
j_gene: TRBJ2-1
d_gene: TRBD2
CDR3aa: CASSFRTSGSINEQFF
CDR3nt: TGTGCCAGCAGCTTCCGGACTAGCGGGAGTATAAATGAGCAGTTCTTC

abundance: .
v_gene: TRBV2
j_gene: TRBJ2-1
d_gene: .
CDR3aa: CASSALQQVPYNEQFF
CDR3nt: TGTGCCAGCAGTGCACTGCAACAGGTCCCCTACAATGAGCAGTTCTTC